The clone carrying this T cell receptor beta chain was detected only a few times. The antigen is unknown. The Oncomine TCR Beta short-read assay was what sequenced the DNA obtained from cultured CD4+ T cells. Genomic DNA was taken out of cultured CD4+ T cells by extraction. TCRdb called the PCR reads again in MiXCR, with one record for every CDR3 protein. The sample carries 20,000 to 25,000 distinct CDR3 sequences, 45% to 50% recorded once. The data are from a study of vaccination and CD4 T cells after COVID-19. The treatment: roughly 11-day PBMC culture with coronavirus spike peptide pools or control peptides (ViraFEST assay). Per-well cultures of two million PBMCs received around 10 IU/ml IL-2 and around 10 ug/ml peptide pools. There are 13 residues in the CDR3. With 6 bases removed from V and 7 bases from J, the gap between germline ends came to 13 bases. Germline CDR1 DFQATT, CDR2 SNEGSKA (reference sequence).

The sample was CD4+ T cells from blood, cultured in vitro. This rearrangement joins TRBV20-1 to TRBJ1-6; D is unclear. This sequence originates from a human donor who had recovered from COVID-19. This CDR3 is CSAPVGRNSPLHF. The DNA for the CDR3 is TGCAGTGCCCCCGTAGGGCGGAATTCACCCCTCCACTTT.